These 17 T cell receptor beta chains share one sample of origin, sequenced in a study of cytomegalovirus exposure and HLA in healthy donors. Use of 60 Vbeta and 13 Jbeta primers characterized the PCR. Data came from immunoSEQ multiplex PCR; TCRdb stores just in-frame clones and leaves some out. The top ten hold about 14% of the sample, which has about 100,000 clones, roughly 80% seen once. The sample taken for sequencing was PBMCs. These receptors were taken from a male donor in good health and CMV-seropositive.

The gene calls are TRBV6-4 and TRBJ2-3; 10 bases line up with TRBD2. CDR1 and CDR2 from the germline V gene are MRHNA and SNTAGT. V dropped 6 bases and J dropped 4; count of bases not matched to a gene: 4. The length of the CDR3 is 14 residues. CDR3 protein: CASSERGGSDTQYF. The DNA for the CDR3 is TGTGCCAGCAGCGAGCGGGGGGGCTCAGATACGCAGTATTTT.

This clone came up a few times. CDR3 amino acids: CASSLLGLAGTPSYEQYF. The CDR3, as DNA: TGTGCCAGCAGCTTACTCGGACTAGCGGGCACTCCTTCCTACGAGCAGTACTTC. V usage is TRBV7-9 and J usage is TRBJ2-7, with TRBD2 matching 11 bases. V lost 2 bases, J lost 1 base, and 10 bases stayed unmatched. Looked up from germline, CDR1 is SEHNR and CDR2 is FQNEAQ (reference sequence). CDR3 size: 18 residues.

The rearrangement joins TRBV6-6 to TRBJ1-2, with 9 nucleotides matching TRBD1. Trimming took 9 bases from V and 7 from J; bases not matched to a gene: 9. Germline V lookup: CDR1 MNHNY, CDR2 SVGAGI (reference sequence). The CDR3 consists of 13 residues. The CDR3 loop is CASSYRGQSGYTF. CDR3 sequence (DNA): TGTGCCAGTTCATACAGGGGGCAGAGTGGCTACACCTTC.

V is TRBV27 and J is TRBJ1-1; 10 bases line up with TRBD1. Looked up from germline, CDR1 is MNHEY and CDR2 is SMNVEV (reference sequence). After removal of 2 bases from V and 3 bases from J, the junction contained 3 bases not matched to a gene. This CDR3 contains 15 residues. Here the CDR3 reads CASSLQGQGYTEAFF. The CDR3 region has the DNA TGTGCCAGCAGTTTACAGGGACAGGGGTACACTGAAGCTTTCTTT.

The genes are TRBV5-4 and TRBJ1-1, with D possibly being TRBD1 (6 bases). The V gene's germline CDR1 is SGHNT and CDR2 YYREEE (reference sequence). The ends were cut back, 4 bases at V and 0 bases at J, with 16 bases in the middle. The CDR3 is 16 residues long. The CDR3 spells CASSRDISLLNTEAFF. CDR3 DNA: TGTGCCAGCAGCAGGGACATCTCTTTACTGAACACTGAAGCTTTCTTT.

This chain links TRBV27 with TRBJ2-7, with 7 positions matching TRBD1. The CDR3 is 13 residues long. CDR1 MNHEY and CDR2 SMNVEV come from the germline V gene (reference sequence). The junction had 3 bases not matched to a gene; V was cut back by 7 bases and J by 0 bases. CDR3 in amino acids: CASKGQPSYEQYF. DNA for the CDR3: TGTGCCAGCAAGGGACAGCCCTCCTACGAGCAGTACTTC.

This clone has a handful of counts. The CDR3 loop reads CASRGTPNTEAFF. Written as DNA, the CDR3 is TGTGCCAGCAGAGGGACACCGAACACTGAAGCTTTCTTT. V is TRBV6-5 and J is TRBJ1-1, with D possibly being TRBD1 (6 bases). This CDR3 comprises 13 residues. V was shortened by 6 bases and J by 1 base, with 9 bases between the two germline ends. Germline CDR1 and CDR2: MNHEY and SVGAGI.

The chain's CDR3 is CASSGSRYSNQPQHF. The CDR3 DNA follows: TGTGCCAGTAGTGGTTCCAGGTATAGCAATCAGCCCCAGCATTTT. The rearrangement joins TRBV19 to TRBJ1-5, with D hard to call. This CDR3 contains 15 residues. The V and J ends lost 5 bases and 0 bases respectively, with 11 bases between them. Germline CDR1 and CDR2: LNHDA and SQIVND (reference sequence).

V and J are TRBV10-3 and TRBJ2-7; 8 bases match TRBD1. The CDR3 length is 17 residues. After removal of 5 bases from V and 6 bases from J, the junction contained 18 bases not matched to a gene. In germline, CDR1 is ENHRY, CDR2 SYGVKD. CDR3 DNA sequence: TGTGCCATCAGTACCCAGACAGGGGTAGAAACACGGGGCGAGCAGTACTTC. Encoded protein: CAISTQTGVETRGEQYF.

The chain combines TRBV30 with TRBJ2-7; tentatively, D is TRBD2 (5 bases). V was trimmed by 1 base and J by 7 bases, leaving 17 bases between them. Germline V gives CDR1 GTSNPN, CDR2 SVGIG (reference sequence). The CDR3 has 14 amino acids. Written as DNA, the CDR3 is TGTGCCTGGAGTGAGGTAGTCACGTCGGGAGAGCAGTACTTC. As protein: CAWSEVVTSGEQYF.

The chain recombines TRBV21-1 with TRBJ2-2; TRBD2, the table's D call, was not compared with the DNA. TRBV21-1 is listed as a pseudogene. The CDR3 is 13 amino acids. CDR3 sequence reads: CASSKGRRGELFF. The CDR3 coding sequence is TGTGCCAGCAGCAAAGGCCGGAGAGGGGAGCTGTTTTTT.

The V gene is TRBV7-8, the J gene TRBJ2-3, with D possibly being TRBD2 (5 bases). Germline V gene sequence: CDR1 SGHVS, CDR2 FQNEAQ. This CDR3 contains 15 residues. V was shortened by 2 bases and J by 0 bases, with 9 bases between the two germline ends. The CDR3 here is CASSLQRRSTDTQYF. In DNA form, the CDR3 reads TGTGCCAGCAGCTTACAGCGGAGAAGCACAGATACGCAGTATTTT.

A single count supports this clone. The V gene is TRBV11-2, the J gene TRBJ1-6; D uncertain. The CDR3 is 15 amino acids. The germline gives CDR1 SGHAT, CDR2 FQNNGV. The ends were cut back, 1 base at V and 7 bases at J, with 11 bases in the middle. The CDR3, as DNA: TGTGCCAGCAGCTTAGGTTCAGGTTGGAATTCACCCCTCCACTTT. Residues: CASSLGSGWNSPLHF.

In this sample, this clone turned up a few times. The chain links TRBV25-1 to TRBJ1-1, with D maybe TRBD1 (5 bases). V lost 6 bases, J lost 2 bases, and 13 bases lay in between. CDR1 and CDR2 from the germline V gene are MGHDK and SYGVNS. The CDR3 has 14 amino acids. CDR3 residues: CASSPSGGNTEAFF. Here the CDR3 DNA reads TGTGCCAGCAGCCCCAGCGGGGGAAACACTGAAGCTTTCTTT.

V usage is TRBV7-9 and J usage is TRBJ1-1; D perhaps matches TRBD1 (6 bases). Trimming took 5 bases from V and 0 from J, leaving 16 bases between them. The CDR3 totals 16 residues. Germline CDR1 reads SEHNR; CDR2 reads FQNEAQ (reference sequence). As DNA, the CDR3 is TGTGCCAGCAGCCCCTCGGACAGCCTGATGAACACTGAAGCTTTCTTT. This codes for CASSPSDSLMNTEAFF.

Here the CDR3 reads CASSLGTGGSWEQFF. Written as DNA, the CDR3 is TGTGCCAGCAGCTTGGGGACAGGGGGGTCTTGGGAGCAGTTCTTC. This chain connects TRBV5-4 to TRBJ2-1; 10 positions match TRBD1. The CDR3 spans 15 residues. The V segment lost 0 bases and the J segment 10 bases; nucleotides outside the gene matches: 7. Germline assignment: CDR1 SGHNT and CDR2 YYREEE (reference sequence).

The rearrangement links TRBV4-1 to TRBJ1-6, with TRBD1 matching over 10 bases. Germline V gene sequence: CDR1 MGHRA, CDR2 YSYEKL. V gave up 4 bases and J gave up 14 bases; unmatched junction bases: 5. The CDR3 has 13 amino acids. The DNA of the CDR3 is TGCGCCAGCAGCCGGACAGGGGGGGAAACCCTCCACTTT. Amino acids: CASSRTGGETLHF.